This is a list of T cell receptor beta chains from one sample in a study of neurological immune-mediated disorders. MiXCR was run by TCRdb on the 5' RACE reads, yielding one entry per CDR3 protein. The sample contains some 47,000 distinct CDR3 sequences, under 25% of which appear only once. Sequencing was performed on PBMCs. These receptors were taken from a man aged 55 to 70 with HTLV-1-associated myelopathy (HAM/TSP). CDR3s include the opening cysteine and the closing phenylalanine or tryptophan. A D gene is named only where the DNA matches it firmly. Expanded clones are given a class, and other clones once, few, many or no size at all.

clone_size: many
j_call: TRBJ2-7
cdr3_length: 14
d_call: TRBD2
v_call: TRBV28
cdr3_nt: TGTGCCAGCAGTCCCGGGGGGGGGACCTACGAGCAGTACTTC
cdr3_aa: CASSPGGGTYEQYF

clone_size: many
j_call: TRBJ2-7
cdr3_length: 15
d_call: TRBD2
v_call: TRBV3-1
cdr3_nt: TGTGCCAGCAGCCAAGGTCTAGCGGGAGCGCGAGAGCAGTACTTC
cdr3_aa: CASSQGLAGAREQYF

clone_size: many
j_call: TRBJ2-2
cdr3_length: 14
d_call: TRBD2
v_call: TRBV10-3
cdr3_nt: TGTGCCACAAGACTAGCGGGAGACGCCGGGGAGCTGTTTTTT
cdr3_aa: CATRLAGDAGELFF

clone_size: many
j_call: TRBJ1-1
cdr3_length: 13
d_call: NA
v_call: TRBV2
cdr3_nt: TGTGCCAGCACCGTAGAGGGTAGGGGCGAAGCTTTCTTT
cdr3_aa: CASTVEGRGEAFF

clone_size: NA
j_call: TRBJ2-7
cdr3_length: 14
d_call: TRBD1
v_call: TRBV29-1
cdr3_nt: TGCAGCGTTGAAGATGTACAGGGGGCTTACGAGCAGTACTTC
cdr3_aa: CSVEDVQGAYEQYF

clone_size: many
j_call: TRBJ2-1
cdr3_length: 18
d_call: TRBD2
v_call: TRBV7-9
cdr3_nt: TGTGCCAGCAGCTCGGGCCCCAACGTGGCTAGCGGGACTCGGGGGCAGTTCTTC
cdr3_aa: CASSSGPNVASGTRGQFF

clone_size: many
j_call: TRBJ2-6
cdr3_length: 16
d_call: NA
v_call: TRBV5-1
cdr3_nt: TGCGCCAGCAGCTTGGCAGGAACATCTGGGGCCAACGTCCTGACTTTC
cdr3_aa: CASSLAGTSGANVLTF

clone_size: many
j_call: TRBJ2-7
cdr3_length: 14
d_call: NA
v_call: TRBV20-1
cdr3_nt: TGCAGTGCTAGAGGTGGGGCAGGGGCCTACGAGCAGTACTTC
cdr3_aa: CSARGGAGAYEQYF

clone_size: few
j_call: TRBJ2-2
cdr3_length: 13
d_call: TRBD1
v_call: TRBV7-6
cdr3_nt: TGTGCCAGCAGCCAGACAGGGGCCGGGGAGCTGTTTTTT
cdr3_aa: CASSQTGAGELFF

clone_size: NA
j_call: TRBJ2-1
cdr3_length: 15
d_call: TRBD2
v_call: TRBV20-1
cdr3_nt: TGCAGTGTCGTTCCGAGCGGGAGCTCCTACAATGAGCAGTTCTTC
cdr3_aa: CSVVPSGSSYNEQFF

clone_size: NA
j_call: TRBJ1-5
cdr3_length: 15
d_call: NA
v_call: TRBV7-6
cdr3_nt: TGTGCCAGCAGCCTCGGCGGGGGGGCCCCTAGGCCCCAGCATTTT
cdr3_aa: CASSLGGGAPRPQHF

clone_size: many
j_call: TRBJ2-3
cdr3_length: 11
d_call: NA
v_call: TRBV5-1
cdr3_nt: TGCGCCAGCAGCTTGGAAGATACGCAGTATTTT
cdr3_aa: CASSLEDTQYF

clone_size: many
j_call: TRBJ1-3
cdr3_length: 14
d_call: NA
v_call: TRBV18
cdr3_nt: TGTGCCAGCTCACCAAATCAGGGAAGAAACACCATATATTTT
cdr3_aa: CASSPNQGRNTIYF

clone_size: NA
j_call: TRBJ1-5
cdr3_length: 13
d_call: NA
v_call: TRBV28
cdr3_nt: TGTGCCAGCGATAAGGGGTACCATCAGCCCCAGCATTTT
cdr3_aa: CASDKGYHQPQHF

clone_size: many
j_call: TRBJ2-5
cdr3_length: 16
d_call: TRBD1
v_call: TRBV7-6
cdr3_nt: TGTGCCAGCAGCTTAGGGGCCGGGACAGGGGAAAGGACCCAGTACTTC
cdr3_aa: CASSLGAGTGERTQYF

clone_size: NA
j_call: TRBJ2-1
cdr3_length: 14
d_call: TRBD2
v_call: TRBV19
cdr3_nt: TGTGCCAGTAGTGCGGGAGGTATAATCGGTGAGCAGTTCTTC
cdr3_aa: CASSAGGIIGEQFF

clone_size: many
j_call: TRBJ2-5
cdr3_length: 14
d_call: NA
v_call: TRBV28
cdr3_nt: TGTGCCAGCAGTTCGGGGGCGAATGGGGAGACCCAGTACTTC
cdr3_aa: CASSSGANGETQYF

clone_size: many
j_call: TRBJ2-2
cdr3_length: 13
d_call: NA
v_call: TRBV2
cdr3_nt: TGTGCCAGGGCGGCCGCGAACACCGGGGAGCTGTTTTTT
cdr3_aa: CARAAANTGELFF